The 6 T cell receptor beta chains in this list originate from one sample, sequenced in a study of CD8+ T cells in alopecia areata. Documented treatment: oral pan-JAK inhibitor, 5-10 mg twice daily. Once RNA had been extracted, it was reverse transcribed into cDNA to act as the sequencing template. Clones were sequenced by immunoSEQ multiplex PCR, and TCRdb holds only the in-frame ones, with some missing. This table holds hundreds of thousands of clones, 60% found once. Source: CD4+ T cells sorted from blood, taken at roughly week 52, from a patient treated with tofacitinib. These receptors were taken from a human donor with alopecia areata.

The genes are TRBV4-1 and TRBJ2-4, with 7 bases lining up with TRBD1. Germline CDR1 MGHRA, CDR2 YSYEKL. V was pared by 1 base and J by 8 bases, with 5 bases of the junction left unmatched. The CDR3 is 14 amino acids. CDR3 amino acids: CASSQVGDRDIQYF. The CDR3 region has the DNA TGCGCCAGCAGCCAAGTCGGGGACAGAGACATTCAGTACTTC.

The chain couples TRBV2 to TRBJ1-6, with D possibly TRBD1 on 5 matching bases. Looked up from germline, CDR1 is SNHLY and CDR2 is FYNNEI. Trimming removed 8 bases at V and 6 bases at J, with 8 bases between. The CDR3 is made up of 12 amino acids. Written as DNA, the CDR3 is TGTGCCAGCGCAGGGAGTAATTCACCCCTCCACTTT. Its protein is CASAGSNSPLHF. The full variable domain, with the rest looked up from reference TRBV2 and TRBJ1-6, is EPEVTQTPSHQVTQMGQEVILRCVPISNHLYFYWYRQILGQKVEFLVSFYNNEISEKSEIFDDQFSVERPDGSNFTLKIRSTKLEDSAMYFCASAGSNSPLHFGNGTRLTVT.

The rearrangement joins TRBV5-1 to TRBJ1-5, with 8 bases fitting TRBD1. CDR1 SGHRS and CDR2 YFSETQ come from the germline V gene. V shed 4 bases, J shed 7 bases, and the junction held 10 bases outside the gene matches. This CDR3 is built from 15 residues. CDR3 sequence: CASSPGRGQGQPQHF. The CDR3 region has the DNA TGCGCCAGCAGCCCCGGCAGGGGGCAAGGGCAGCCCCAGCATTTT.

This rearrangement joins TRBV4-1 to TRBJ2-3; the match to TRBD2 covers 11 bases. The trim removed 5 bases at V and 8 bases at J, leaving 21 bases unmatched. The CDR3 sequence is 19 residues long. Germline values: CDR1 MGHRA, CDR2 YSYEKL. CDR3 in amino acids: CASSTLGGASGGPLVTQYF. The CDR3 DNA is TGCGCCAGCAGCACCTTGGGAGGGGCTAGCGGGGGGCCCCTGGTTACGCAGTATTTT.

The genes are TRBV5-4 and TRBJ1-1; D uncertain. V was trimmed by 0 bases and J by 3 bases, leaving 9 bases between them. The CDR3 is made up of 14 amino acids. In germline, CDR1 is SGHNT, CDR2 YYREEE (reference sequence). CDR3 residues: CASSLEIVDTEAFF. The CDR3 nucleotides are TGTGCCAGCAGCTTGGAGATAGTGGACACTGAAGCTTTCTTT.

Remarks on this clone: Compared with germline, one end of the junction differs, possibly owing to a read error. The chain is built from TRBV29-1 and TRBJ2-7, with 10 positions matching TRBD1. CDR3 length: 12 residues. Germline lookup yields CDR1 SQVTM and CDR2 ANQGSEA. Here the CDR3 reads CSVEVPGQGSDF. The CDR3 DNA reads TGCAGCGTTGAAGTCCCGGGACAGGGGTCGGACTTC.